The rows below give T cell receptor beta chains drawn from one sample of a study of T-cell reconstitution after alpha-beta-depleted transplantation in children. TCRdb redid the calling of the PCR reads with MiXCR, one entry per CDR3 protein. The sample has some 250,000 distinct CDR3 sequences; around 11% are singletons. The source was PBMCs from the stem cell graft donor, collected from the stem cell graft. The receptor set was obtained from a human donor who donated a stem cell graft to a child with acute lymphoblastic leukemia. Both conserved end residues are part of each CDR3. The order of the fields is D gene, V gene, J gene, clone size, CDR3 protein, CDR3 DNA. A D gene is named only where the DNA matches it firmly. Expanded clones are given a class, and other clones once, few, many or no size at all.

>TRBD2|TRBV12-3/TRBV12-4|TRBJ2-7|few
CASSSKPGLAYEQYF
TGTGCCAGCAGTTCAAAACCGGGACTAGCCTACGAGCAGTACTTC
>TRBD2|TRBV9|TRBJ2-7|many
CASSVAASGSYEQYF
TGTGCCAGCAGCGTAGCGGCTAGCGGGAGCTACGAGCAGTACTTC
>NA|TRBV7-2|TRBJ1-1|many
CASSRATEAFF
TGTGCCAGCAGTAGGGCTACTGAAGCTTTCTTT
>NA|TRBV20-1|TRBJ2-1|many
CSAHNWAGGLSYNEQFF
TGCAGTGCCCACAATTGGGCCGGCGGCCTTTCCTACAATGAGCAGTTCTTC
>TRBD2|TRBV16|TRBJ2-1|many
CASSPGTSGGASYNEQFF
TGTGCCAGCAGCCCAGGGACTAGCGGGGGGGCCTCCTACAATGAGCAGTTCTTC
>NA|TRBV25-1|TRBJ2-4|many
CASSDPGTIQYF
TGTGCCAGCAGTGACCCGGGCACCATTCAGTACTTC
>TRBD2|TRBV20-1|TRBJ2-3|many
CSALSSGGPDTQYF
TGCAGTGCCCTGAGTAGCGGGGGGCCAGATACGCAGTATTTT
>NA|TRBV30|TRBJ1-1|NA
CAWTRVGGAFF
TGTGCCTGGACAAGGGTAGGGGGAGCTTTCTTT
>NA|TRBV5-1|TRBJ1-4|many
CASSLSSATTIATNEKLFF
TGCGCCAGCAGCTTGTCTTCAGCCACCACTATAGCAACTAATGAAAAACTGTTTTTT
>NA|TRBV20-1|TRBJ1-1|NA
CSAMGQNTEAFF
TGCAGTGCTATGGGACAGAACACTGAAGCTTTCTTT
>NA|TRBV6-1|TRBJ2-1|many
CASRVTVNYNEQFF
TGTGCCAGCAGGGTGACAGTGAACTACAATGAGCAGTTCTTC
>NA|TRBV11-3|TRBJ2-1|NA
CASSLDREHEQFF
TGTGCCAGCAGCTTAGATCGCGAGCATGAGCAGTTCTTC
>NA|TRBV7-2|TRBJ2-3|many
CASSLLAPGTDTQYF
TGTGCCAGCAGCTTACTAGCGCCGGGCACAGATACGCAGTATTTT
>NA|TRBV5-1|TRBJ2-7|many
CASSSGTNSYEQYF
TGCGCCAGCAGCTCCGGGACAAACTCCTACGAGCAGTACTTC